This T cell receptor beta chain emerged from a study of blood T cell repertoires in COVID-19 (dated by TCRdb to about 2020). About the full investigation: Samples from collaborators originated in the United States, Italy and Spain and spanned both the acute and convalescent phases of COVID-19. Samples came from the ongoing ImmuneRACE study (first 160 participants) plus 1,254 subjects from 6 global collaborators. The repertoires were released in a freely available public database meant as a resource for research on the immune response to SARS-CoV-2. The prospective study material was composed of cDNA or gDNA derived from T cells, B-cell-depleted T cells, or PBMCs. A de-identified subject ID, COVID-19 status, age in years and sex were almost always included in the sample metadata. Deeply sampled blood TCRbeta repertoires from subjects exposed to, actively infected with, or recovered from COVID-19 were included in the dataset. Where available, HLA class I and class II types were obtained from metadata supplied by the sample provider rather than from assay-based typing. The study at large found these results: How much clinical and demographic metadata was included differed by source and by participant, and the metadata was provided uncurated.

The immunoSEQ Assay, a bias-controlled multiplex PCR, was used to amplify TCRbeta CDR3 regions from genomic DNA. In the source study's methods: Nucleated cell counts per sample were estimated from amplification of reference gene primers within the assay. Sequence reads were collapsed and filtered to measure the absolute abundance of every unique TCRbeta CDR3 rearrangement. For each sample, productive Simpson clonality was calculated as the square root of Simpson's diversity index over productive rearrangements. Drawn from immuneACCESS, this table holds only the in-frame rearrangements with V and J called that TCRdb kept. Clones are partly lost; checked studies trace under half to an unresolved V gene and leave the rest unexplained. V and J calls and clone size are copied from that table; D and trimming were computed from the DNA. Recorded for this sample are 200,000 to 300,000 clones; approximately 84% of them occurred a single time. The ten largest account for under 5% of the sample.

Collaborating institutions collected whole blood in K2EDTA tubes following their own protocols. Collaborator samples were shipped for TCRbeta analysis as frozen whole blood, isolated PBMCs, or DNA extracted from either sample type. With respect to this clone: It lacks a known antigen. No clone much larger than this one lies a single base away; base qualities are absent.

The V end gives up 5 bases and the J end 6 bases, leaving 18 bases in the junction not matched to a gene. The CDR3 has 17 amino acids, counting the end cysteine and phenylalanine. Here the CDR3 DNA is all that survives: 51 bases in frame from base 1. According to the germline V gene, CDR1 reads SGHAT and CDR2 reads FQNNGV. This TCR was sampled from a man aged 50-60 years with acute or convalescent COVID-19. The receptor chain draws on TRBV11-2 and TRBJ2-7; 8 central nucleotides agree with TRBD1. The sample taken for sequencing was peripheral blood. The CDR3 protein: CASSTRTGSNSPPEQYF. The bases read TGTGCCAGCAGCACGCGGACAGGGTCGAATAGCCCCCCCGAGCAGTACTTC.